This TCR beta chain was documented in a study of response to subunit inactivated influenza vaccine. Whole-study results and caveats: That few new T cells are recruited by each seasonal influenza vaccination was the authors' suggestion.

Points on this clonotype: Its specificity is unknown.

The V end was cut by 8 bases, the J end by 3 bases, with 11 bases between. Germline V gene data show CDR1 as MNHNS and CDR2 as SASEGT. The CDR3 totals 13 residues. TCRdb recomputed calls from the RT-PCR reads with MiXCR, one row per CDR3 protein. Of roughly 630,000 distinct CDR3 sequences in the sample, 12% to 15% were seen once. The sequence was collected from a man aged 50 to 60 who received an inactivated influenza vaccine. The chain links TRBV6-1 to TRBJ1-5, with D hard to call. This specimen was PBMCs from blood, taken about 14 days before vaccination. The DNA of the CDR3 is TGTGCCAGCCAGTCCAATCCCAATCAGCCCCAGCATTTT. Translation gives CASQSNPNQPQHF.